Detailed here is one TCR beta chain. The antigen is unknown. Trimming removed 5 bases at V and 11 bases at J, with 19 bases between. Germline V gene sequence: CDR1 MNHEY, CDR2 SMNVEV (reference sequence). The CDR3 has 14 residues. The data are from a study of cytomegalovirus exposure and HLA in healthy donors. Overall study findings and caveats: Differences between HLA loci emerged in a later analysis of TCR association rates, with DRB1 most and HLA-C fewest. Later analysis identified about 15,000 TCR beta sequences associated with HLA alleles, using a false discovery rate threshold of 0.05. Specific recognition of CMV antigens was confirmed in vitro for a few chains (all CMV-associated). It was reported in a later analysis that an Asian-associated ancestry cluster showed fewer N-insertions than the roughly 660-donor mean.

PCR employed 60 Vbeta and 13 Jbeta primers. Repertoires were generated with immunoSEQ multiplex PCR, while TCRdb's copy carries only in-frame clones and drops some. Of about 110,000 clones listed, approximately 76% are singletons. The sample was PBMCs. This TCR came from a man aged 18 to 30 in good health and CMV-seronegative. This chain connects TRBV27 to TRBJ1-5, with a possible D match to TRBD1 (6 bases). CDR3 sequence (DNA): TGTGCCAGCAGTCCCGGGGGGCCGCTCCGGGCCCAGCATTTT. Translation: CASSPGGPLRAQHF.